This T cell receptor beta chain originates from a study of T cell responses to AZD1222 COVID-19 vaccine. Clones were read by immunoSEQ multiplex PCR, and TCRdb kept only the in-frame ones, dropping some. The data hold about 100,000 clones, with roughly 89% observed a single time. Study-wide results and limits: Only six or seven AZD1222 recipients tested seropositive at baseline.

Concerning this clone itself: The antigen is unknown.

The germline gives CDR1 MGHDK, CDR2 SYGVNS. The trim removed 4 bases at V and 4 bases at J, leaving 11 bases unmatched. The CDR3 has 16 amino acids. Sequencing was performed on peripheral blood, taken on day 0 of AZD1222 vaccination. The chain combines TRBV25-1 with TRBJ2-3; 7 bases map to TRBD1. The clonotype originates from an adult in good health. The CDR3 reads CASSGTGVRIADTQYF. CDR3 nucleotides: TGTGCCAGCAGTGGAACAGGGGTAAGGATCGCAGATACGCAGTATTTT.